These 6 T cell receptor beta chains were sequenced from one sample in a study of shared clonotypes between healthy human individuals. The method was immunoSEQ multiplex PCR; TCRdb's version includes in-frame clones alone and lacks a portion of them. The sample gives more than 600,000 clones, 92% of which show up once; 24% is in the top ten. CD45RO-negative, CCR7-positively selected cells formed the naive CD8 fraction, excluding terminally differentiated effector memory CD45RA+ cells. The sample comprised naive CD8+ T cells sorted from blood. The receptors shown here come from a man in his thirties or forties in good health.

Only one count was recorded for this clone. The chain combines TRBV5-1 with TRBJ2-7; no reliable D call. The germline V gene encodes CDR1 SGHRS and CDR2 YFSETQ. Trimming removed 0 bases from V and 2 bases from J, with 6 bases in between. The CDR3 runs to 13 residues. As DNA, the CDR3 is TGCGCCAGCAGCTTGGATGTCGCCTACGAGCAGTACTTC. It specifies CASSLDVAYEQYF.

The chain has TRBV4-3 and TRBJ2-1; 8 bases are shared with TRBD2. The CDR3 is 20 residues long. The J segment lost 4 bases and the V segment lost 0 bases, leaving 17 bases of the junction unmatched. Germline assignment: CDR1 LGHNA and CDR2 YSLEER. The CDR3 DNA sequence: TGCGCCAGCAGCCAAGATGTCGGTAGCGGGATCCCCAGGGTGTACAATGAGCAGTTCTTC. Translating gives CASSQDVGSGIPRVYNEQFF.

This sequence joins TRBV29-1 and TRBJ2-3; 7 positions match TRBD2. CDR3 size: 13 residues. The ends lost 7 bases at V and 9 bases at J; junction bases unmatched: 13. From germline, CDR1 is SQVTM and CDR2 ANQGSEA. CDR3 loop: CSGTSGNIQTQYF. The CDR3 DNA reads TGCAGCGGCACCAGCGGGAACATCCAGACGCAGTATTTT.

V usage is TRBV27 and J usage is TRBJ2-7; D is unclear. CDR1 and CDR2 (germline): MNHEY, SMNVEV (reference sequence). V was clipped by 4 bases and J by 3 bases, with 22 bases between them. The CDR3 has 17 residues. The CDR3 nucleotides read TGTGCCAGCAGTTCTAACCCTCTTCCGGGCAAAGGCTACGAGCAGTACTTC. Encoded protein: CASSSNPLPGKGYEQYF.

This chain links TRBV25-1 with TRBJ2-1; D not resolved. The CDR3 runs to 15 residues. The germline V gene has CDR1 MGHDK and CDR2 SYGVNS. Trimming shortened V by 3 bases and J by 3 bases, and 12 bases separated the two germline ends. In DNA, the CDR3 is TGTGCCAGCAGTGACCCAGACGGAATCTACAATGAGCAGTTCTTC. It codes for CASSDPDGIYNEQFF.

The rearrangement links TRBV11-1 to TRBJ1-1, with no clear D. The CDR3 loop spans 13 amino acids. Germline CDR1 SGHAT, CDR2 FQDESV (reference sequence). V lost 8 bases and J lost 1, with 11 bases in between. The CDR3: CASEIDGNTEAFF. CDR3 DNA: TGTGCCAGCGAGATTGACGGGAACACTGAAGCTTTCTTT.